A selection of T cell receptor beta chains follows, all from one sample in a study of T cell responses to AZD1222 COVID-19 vaccine. The table came from immunoSEQ multiplex PCR; TCRdb's copy has only in-frame clones and leaves some out. The sample lists about 220,000 clones; about 93% were seen once. The sample in question was peripheral blood, obtained on day 0 of MenACWY control vaccination. The origin of the receptors is an adult in good health. Each CDR3 is given with its conserved first and last residue. A D gene is named only where the DNA matches it firmly. Not every row has a clone size; where given, it reads once, few, many or a size class.

CAISARDGHGYTF	TGTGCCATCAGTGCAAGGGACGGCCATGGCTACACCTTC	NA	TRBV10-3	TRBJ1-2	few
CASSLAAAVYERGYTF	TGCGCCAGCAGCTTAGCCGCTGCAGTCTACGAGAGGGGCTACACCTTC	NA	TRBV5-1	TRBJ1-2	once
CASSSVGTGAETQYF	TGCGCCAGCAGCTCCGTAGGGACAGGGGCCGAGACCCAGTACTTC	TRBD1	TRBV5-1	TRBJ2-5	NA
CASSLVGQNEQFF	TGTGCCAGCAGCTTAGTTGGCCAGAATGAGCAGTTCTTC	NA	TRBV11-2	TRBJ2-1	once
CASSAQGSMGYTF	TGTGCCAGCAGCGCACAGGGTTCTATGGGCTACACCTTC	NA	TRBV3-1/TRBV3-2	TRBJ1-2	NA
CASSYSGSGGYEQYF	TGTGCCAGCAGTTACTCCGGGTCCGGGGGCTACGAGCAGTACTTC	NA	TRBV6-5	TRBJ2-7	NA
CASSRDSTILYGYTF	TGTGCCAGCAGTCGCGATTCGACCATTCTTTATGGCTACACCTTC	NA	TRBV7-9	TRBJ1-2	once
CASSVHYEQYF	TGTGCCAGCAGCGTACACTACGAGCAGTACTTC	NA	TRBV11-2	TRBJ2-7	NA
CASSHLTTGDNSNQPQHF	TGCGCCAGCAGCCACCTCACGACAGGGGACAATAGCAATCAGCCCCAGCATTTT	TRBD1	TRBV4-1	TRBJ1-5	NA
CASSFTGVSNQPQHF	TGTGCCAGCAGTTTTACAGGGGTTAGCAATCAGCCCCAGCATTTT	TRBD1	TRBV28	TRBJ1-5	NA
CASSLAGGQETQYF	TGTGCCAGCAGCCTAGCGGGGGGCCAAGAGACCCAGTACTTC	TRBD2	TRBV6-2/TRBV6-3	TRBJ2-5	NA
CASSSGGRDYTF	TGCGCCAGCAGTTCCGGGGGGCGCGACTACACCTTC	NA	TRBV5-1	TRBJ1-2	NA
CASSQGGGQPQHF	TGTGCCAGCAGCCAAGGCGGAGGCCAGCCCCAGCATTTT	NA	TRBV3-1/TRBV3-2	TRBJ1-5	NA
CASSLEQGLAQHF	TGTGCCAGCAGCTTGGAACAGGGGTTGGCCCAGCATTTT	TRBD1	TRBV5-5	TRBJ1-5	NA
CASSIGTGGSYEQYF	TGTGCCAGTAGTATAGGGACAGGGGGTTCCTACGAGCAGTACTTC	TRBD1	TRBV19	TRBJ2-7	NA
CAAAGYPNTGELFF	TGTGCCGCGGCGGGATACCCGAACACCGGGGAGCTGTTTTTT	NA	TRBV6-5	TRBJ2-2	NA
CATSAETGGGYTF	TGTGCCACCAGTGCTGAGACAGGAGGTGGCTACACCTTC	NA	TRBV24-1	TRBJ1-2	NA
CASSLAGIPFEAFF	TGTGCCAGCAGCTTGGCAGGGATACCCTTTGAAGCTTTCTTT	NA	TRBV5-4	TRBJ1-1	NA
CASSSVTIDTQYF	TGTGCCAGCAGCAGTGTCACCATCGATACGCAGTATTTT	NA	TRBV7-2	TRBJ2-3	NA
CASSRTPVIPPEGYTF	TGTGCCAGTAGTAGAACCCCGGTAATCCCGCCAGAGGGCTACACCTTC	NA	TRBV19	TRBJ1-2	NA
CASSLRGASTDTQYF	TGCGCCAGCAGCCTGCGGGGGGCCAGCACAGATACGCAGTATTTT	TRBD2	TRBV5-1	TRBJ2-3	NA
CASSDVSSTNEKLFF	TGTGCCAGCAGCGACGTGTCTTCAACTAATGAAAAACTGTTTTTT	NA	TRBV16	TRBJ1-4	NA
CASSLVQGPTNYGYTF	TGTGCCAGCAGCTTAGTCCAGGGGCCCACAAACTATGGCTACACCTTC	NA	TRBV7-2	TRBJ1-2	NA
CASREQGTNTEAFF	TGTGCCAGCAGGGAGCAGGGAACGAACACTGAAGCTTTCTTT	NA	TRBV2	TRBJ1-1	NA
CASGEPPVYEQYF	TGTGCCAGCGGGGAGCCGCCGGTCTACGAGCAGTACTTC	NA	TRBV3-1/TRBV3-2	TRBJ2-7	once
CASSEALGGQGDQPQHF	TGTGCCAGCAGTGAAGCGCTCGGGGGACAAGGCGATCAGCCCCAGCATTTT	NA	TRBV2	TRBJ1-5	NA
CASSQDVNGYTF	TGTGCCAGCAGCCAGGACGTTAATGGCTACACCTTC	NA	TRBV7-9	TRBJ1-2	NA
CASSEYLAGAVDEQFF	TGTGCCAGCAGTGAGTATCTAGCGGGGGCTGTGGATGAGCAGTTCTTC	TRBD2	TRBV6-1	TRBJ2-1	NA